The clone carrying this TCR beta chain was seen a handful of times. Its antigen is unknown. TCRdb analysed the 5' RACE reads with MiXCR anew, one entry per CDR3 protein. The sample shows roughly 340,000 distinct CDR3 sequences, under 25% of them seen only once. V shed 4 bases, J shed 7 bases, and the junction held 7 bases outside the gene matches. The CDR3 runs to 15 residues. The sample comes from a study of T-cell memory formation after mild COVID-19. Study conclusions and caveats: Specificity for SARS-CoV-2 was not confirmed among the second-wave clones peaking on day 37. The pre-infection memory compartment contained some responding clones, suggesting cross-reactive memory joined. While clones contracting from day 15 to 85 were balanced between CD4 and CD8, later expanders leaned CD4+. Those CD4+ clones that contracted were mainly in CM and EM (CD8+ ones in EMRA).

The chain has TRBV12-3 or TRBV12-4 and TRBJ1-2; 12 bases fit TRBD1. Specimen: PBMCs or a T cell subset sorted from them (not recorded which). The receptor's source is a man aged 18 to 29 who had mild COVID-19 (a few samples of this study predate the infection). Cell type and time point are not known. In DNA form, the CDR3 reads TGTGCCAGCAGTTCGGGGGGACAGGGGGCAGCTGGCTACACCTTC. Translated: CASSSGGQGAAGYTF.